This T cell receptor beta chain was recovered during a study of shared clonotypes between healthy human individuals. Findings of the study overall: Large sequencing depth failed to make sorted-subset sequencing complete, rarefaction showed. Of the naive CD4 clonotypes, around 4.7% were shared across several donors. Generally, naive subsets (rather than memory subsets) showed larger estimated richness. Blood was the only sampled material, and tissue repertoires likely differ.

As defined, naive CD8 cells were CD45RO-negative and positively selected for CCR7, with terminally differentiated effector memory CD45RA+ cells excluded. TCRdb keeps only in-frame clones here, not all; method: immunoSEQ multiplex PCR. The sample contains some 2,100,000 clones, roughly 91% of which appear only once. Concerning this clone: The antigen is unknown.

The clonotype was recovered from a young man in good health. Some clones in this sample may be carry-over from other donors' samples. Sequencing input: naive CD8+ T cells from PBMCs.

The CDR3 sequence is CASSLAIRQPQETQYF. For the CDR3, the DNA is TGTGCCAGCAGCTTAGCCATCCGGCAGCCTCAAGAGACCCAGTACTTC. The gene calls are TRBV7-8 and TRBJ2-5; D is unresolved. Germline CDR1 is SGHVS and CDR2 is FQNEAQ. V shed 0 bases and J shed 2 bases, with 13 bases lying between them. The CDR3 runs to 16 residues.